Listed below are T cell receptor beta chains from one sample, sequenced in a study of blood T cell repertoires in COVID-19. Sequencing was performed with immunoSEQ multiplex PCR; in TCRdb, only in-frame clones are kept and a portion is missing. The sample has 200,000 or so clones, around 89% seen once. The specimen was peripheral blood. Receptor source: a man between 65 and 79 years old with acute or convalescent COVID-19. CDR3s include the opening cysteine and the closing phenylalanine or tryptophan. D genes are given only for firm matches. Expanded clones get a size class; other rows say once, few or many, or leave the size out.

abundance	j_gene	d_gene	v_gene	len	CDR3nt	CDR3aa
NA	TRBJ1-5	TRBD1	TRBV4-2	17	TGTGCCAGCAGCCAAATGACCAGGACAGGGGTCAATCAGCCCCAGCATTTT	CASSQMTRTGVNQPQHF
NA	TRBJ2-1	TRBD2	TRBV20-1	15	TGCAGTGCTAGTATTACCCTAGCGGGGGGCGGTGAGCAGTTCTTC	CSASITLAGGGEQFF
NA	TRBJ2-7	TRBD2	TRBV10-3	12	TGTGCCTCGGGACTAGAATACTACGAGCAGTACTTC	CASGLEYYEQYF
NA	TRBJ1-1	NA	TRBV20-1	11	TGCAGTGCTATTGGACAAGTTGAAACTTTCTTT	CSAIGQVETFF
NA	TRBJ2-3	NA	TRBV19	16	TGTGCCAGTAGTATAATACCGCGTCTAGTAACAGATACGCAGTATTTT	CASSIIPRLVTDTQYF
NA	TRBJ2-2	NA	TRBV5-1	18	TGCGCCAGCAGCTTGGCCCAAGGGGGGGCAGCGAACACCGGGGAGCTGTTTTTT	CASSLAQGGAANTGELFF
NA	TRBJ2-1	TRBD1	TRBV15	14	TGTGCCACCAGCAGAGATCCCAGGGGGAATGAGCAGTTCTTC	CATSRDPRGNEQFF
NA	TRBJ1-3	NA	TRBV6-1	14	TGTGCCAGCAGTGAGGGGGGGCTAGCAAACACCATATATTTT	CASSEGGLANTIYF
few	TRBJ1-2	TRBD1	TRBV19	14	TGTGCCAGTAGTAGTCGAGGGGGCGACTATGGCTACACCTTC	CASSSRGGDYGYTF
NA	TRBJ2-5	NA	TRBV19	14	TGTGCCAGTAGTATAGAAGGGAGTACGGAGACCCAGTACTTC	CASSIEGSTETQYF
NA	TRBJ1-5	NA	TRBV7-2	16	TGTGCCAGCAGCTTAGCAGTGGCGGGGGGCAATCAGCCCCAGCATTTT	CASSLAVAGGNQPQHF
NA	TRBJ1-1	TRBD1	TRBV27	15	TGTGCCAGCAGCCTCAGACAGGGTCGGAACACTGAAGCTTTCTTT	CASSLRQGRNTEAFF
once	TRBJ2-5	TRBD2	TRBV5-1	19	TGCGCCAGCAGCTTGCGACTAGCGGGACTTGGGGTAGGCCAAGAGACCCAGTACTTC	CASSLRLAGLGVGQETQYF
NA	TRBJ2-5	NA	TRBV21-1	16	TGTGCCAGCAGCTCCCGACAGGGGGACAACCAAGAGACCCAGTACTTC	CASSSRQGDNQETQYF
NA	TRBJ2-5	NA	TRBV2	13	TGTGCCAGCACCCCTCAGGGGATAGGGACCCAGTACTTC	CASTPQGIGTQYF
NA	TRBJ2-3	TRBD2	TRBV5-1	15	TGCGCCAGCCGGACTAGCGGAGCCGGCACAGATACGCAGTATTTT	CASRTSGAGTDTQYF
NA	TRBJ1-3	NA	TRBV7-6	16	TGTGCCAGCAGTTCGACAGATGGGAGGTCTGGAAACACCATATATTTT	CASSSTDGRSGNTIYF
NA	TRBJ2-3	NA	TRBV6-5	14	TGTGCCAGCAGTTATAATCCGAGCACAGATACGCAGTATTTT	CASSYNPSTDTQYF